The present entry profiles one T cell receptor (beta chain) with its context. Its antigen remains unidentified. The sample is drawn from a study of CD8 T cells in Susac syndrome. General study findings and limits: The relatively small number of individuals in the TCR sequencing and HLA analysis was acknowledged by the study.

The V and J ends lost 2 bases and 7 bases respectively, with 12 bases between them. Germline lookup yields CDR1 SGHVS and CDR2 FNYEAQ. The CDR3 loop spans 14 amino acids. RNA totalling roughly 0.45 to 1 ug underwent reverse transcription with random hexamers. TCRdb ran MiXCR on the immunoSEQ multiplex PCR reads and lists one entry per CDR3 protein. Of about 180,000 distinct CDR3 sequences listed, approximately 96% are singletons. This receptor was identified in a human donor with multiple sclerosis. The chain recombines TRBV7-6 with TRBJ1-5; a weak D match, TRBD1 (6 bases). Sequencing used CD4+ T cells from PBMCs. CDR3 nucleotide sequence: TGTGCCAGCAGCTTAACACAGGGAGACCAGCCCCAGCATTTT. As protein: CASSLTQGDQPQHF.